This TCR beta chain was captured in a study of OX40 agonist ivuxolimab in advanced cancers. CDR3 size: 15 residues. The germline V gene encodes CDR1 LGHNA and CDR2 YNFKEQ. V was pared by 3 bases and J by 4 bases, with 6 bases of the junction left unmatched. Autoimmune disease history or systemic immunosuppression disqualified patients. Sequencing used immunoSEQ multiplex PCR; TCRdb keeps in-frame clones, though not all of them. The sample consists of tens of thousands of clones, around 84% of them appearing once. By sample fraction, this clone is medium-sized (0.01 to 0.1%). This CDR3 is also generated by other DNA sequences in the sample.

The chain carries TRBV4-2 and TRBJ2-7; 10 bases agree with TRBD2. The clonotype was recovered from an adult with an advanced solid tumor such as melanoma, head and neck, liver or kidney cancer. This material consisted of CD4+ or CD8+ T cells sorted from blood, taken in a trial of the OX40 agonist ivuxolimab. The CDR3 DNA sequence: TGTGCCAGCAGCCAGGATCGGACTAGCGGATACGAGCAGTACTTC. It translates to CASSQDRTSGYEQYF.